The entry below gives a single T cell receptor (beta chain) sequence along with its context. Its antigen remains unknown. This sample is drawn from a study of immune evolution from preneoplasia to lung adenocarcinoma. Study outcomes and limitations: T cell clonality was higher in KRAS-mutant than EGFR-mutant or wild-type nodules.

After pathologic assessment, macro-dissection selected premalignant or tumor cells for extraction. The assay was immunoSEQ multiplex PCR, and TCRdb's table has in-frame clones only and misses some. Of some 41,000 clones in the sample, around 80% were seen once. The sample taken for sequencing was FFPE invasive lung adenocarcinoma tissue. The receptor was isolated from a person in their sixties or seventies with lung adenocarcinoma.

The CDR3 loop is CASSVTGGNQPQHF. DNA for the CDR3: TGTGCCAGTAGTGTAACAGGAGGGAATCAGCCCCAGCATTTT. The chain uses TRBV19 and TRBJ1-5; TRBD1 is a possible D gene (5 bases). The ends were cut back, 5 bases at V and 4 bases at J, with 12 bases in the middle. The germline CDR1 and CDR2 sequences are LNHDA and SQIVND (reference sequence). The CDR3 loop spans 14 amino acids.